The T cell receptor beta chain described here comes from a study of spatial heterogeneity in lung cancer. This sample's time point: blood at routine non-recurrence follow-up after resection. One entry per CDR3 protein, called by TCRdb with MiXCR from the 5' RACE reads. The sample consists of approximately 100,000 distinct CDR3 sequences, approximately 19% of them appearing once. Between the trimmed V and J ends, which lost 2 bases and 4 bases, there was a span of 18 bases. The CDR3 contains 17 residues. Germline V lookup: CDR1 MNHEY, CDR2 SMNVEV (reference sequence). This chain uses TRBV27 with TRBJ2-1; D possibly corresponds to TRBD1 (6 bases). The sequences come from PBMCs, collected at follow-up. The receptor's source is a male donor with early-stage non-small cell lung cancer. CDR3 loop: CASSLLKTGPYYNEQFF. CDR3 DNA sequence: TGTGCCAGCAGTTTACTTAAAACAGGGCCCTATTACAATGAGCAGTTCTTC.